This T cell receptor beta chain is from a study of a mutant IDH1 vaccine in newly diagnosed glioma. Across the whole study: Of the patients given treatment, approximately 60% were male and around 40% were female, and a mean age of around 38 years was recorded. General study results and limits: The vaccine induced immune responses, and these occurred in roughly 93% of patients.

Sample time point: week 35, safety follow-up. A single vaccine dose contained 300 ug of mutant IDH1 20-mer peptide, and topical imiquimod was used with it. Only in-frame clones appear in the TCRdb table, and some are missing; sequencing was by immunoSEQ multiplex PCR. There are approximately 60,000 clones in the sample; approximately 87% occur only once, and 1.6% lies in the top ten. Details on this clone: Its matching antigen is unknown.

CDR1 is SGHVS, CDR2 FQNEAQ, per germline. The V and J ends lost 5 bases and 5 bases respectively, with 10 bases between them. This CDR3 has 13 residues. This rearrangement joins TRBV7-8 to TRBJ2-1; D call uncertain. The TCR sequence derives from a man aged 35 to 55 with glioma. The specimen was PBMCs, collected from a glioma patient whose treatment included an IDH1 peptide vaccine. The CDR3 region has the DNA TGTGCCAGCAGCCCCCGCCCCGACAATGAGCAGTTCTTC. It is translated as CASSPRPDNEQFF.